The rows below give T cell receptor beta chains drawn from one sample of a study of T cell repertoires in cytomegalovirus infection. For these TCRs, the target antigens are not known. From the reads, TCRdb called clonotypes with MiXCR, one entry per CDR3 protein. The sample shows under 120,000 distinct CDR3 sequences, roughly 41% of them seen only once. The sequences come from CD8+ T cells from cultured PBMCs, collected from culture after CMV antigen stimulation. These receptors were obtained from a human donor in good health (CMV status not recorded). Some clones in this sample may be carry-over from other donors' samples. Each CDR3 is given with its conserved first and last residue. The order of the fields is V gene, clone size, CDR3 length, D gene, J gene, CDR3 DNA, CDR3 protein. D genes are given only for firm matches. Clone size is shown for a subset of rows, as once, few, many or a class of expanded clone.

TRBV29-1	.	17	TRBD1	TRBJ2-5	TGCAGCGTTGAAGATACCGGGACAGACTCTCCTCCAGAGACCCAGTACTTC	CSVEDTGTDSPPETQYF
TRBV7-3	.	16	.	TRBJ2-7	TGTGCCAGCAGCCTTCTACCCTTCGACAGTTCCTACGAGCAGTACTTC	CASSLLPFDSSYEQYF
TRBV2	many	13	TRBD2	TRBJ2-3	TGTGCCAGCACGGGACTAGCAGCAGATACGCAGTATTTT	CASTGLAADTQYF
TRBV28	many	15	TRBD2	TRBJ2-7	TGTGCCAGCAGTTTATCTAGCGGGGGGACCTACGAGCAGTACTTC	CASSLSSGGTYEQYF
TRBV7-6	many	16	.	TRBJ1-2	TGTGCCAGCAGCTTAGATCCCGGGGCCCCGAGGGTAGGCTACACCTTC	CASSLDPGAPRVGYTF
TRBV27	.	17	.	TRBJ2-7	TGTGCCAGCAGTCCCCATTCCGGCAGATTGAACTCCTACGAGCAGTACTTC	CASSPHSGRLNSYEQYF
TRBV6-4	.	12	TRBD2	TRBJ2-7	TGTGCCAGCAGCGGACTAGCGGGGGACGTGTACTTC	CASSGLAGDVYF
TRBV11-2	few	18	TRBD2	TRBJ2-3	TGTGCCAGCAGCCTACGCCCGTTCGGGGGGAAAAGCACAGATACGCAGTATTTT	CASSLRPFGGKSTDTQYF
TRBV7-9	few	14	TRBD1	TRBJ2-7	TGTGCCAGCAGCTCTCGTACAGGGGTCTACGAGCAGTACTTC	CASSSRTGVYEQYF
TRBV6-2/TRBV6-3	.	17	.	TRBJ2-3	TGTGCCAGCAGTTACCCGAGGGCAGGGGTGGACTCAGATACGCAGTATTTT	CASSYPRAGVDSDTQYF
TRBV20-1	.	14	.	TRBJ2-7	TGCAGTGCTAGGACAGGTCCTCTGGGCTACGAGCAGTACTTC	CSARTGPLGYEQYF
TRBV4-2	many	18	.	TRBJ2-1	TGTGCCAGCAGCCCCAGCTTGTATAGCGGAACCCCTGGCAATGAGCAGTTCTTC	CASSPSLYSGTPGNEQFF
TRBV2	many	14	.	TRBJ2-7	TGTGCCAGCAAGGTCCCGGGAGCCTCCTACGAGCAGTACTTC	CASKVPGASYEQYF
TRBV7-9	few	16	TRBD1	TRBJ1-2	TGTGCCAGCAGCTTAGGGGACAGCGGGCGTATCTATGGCTACACCTTC	CASSLGDSGRIYGYTF